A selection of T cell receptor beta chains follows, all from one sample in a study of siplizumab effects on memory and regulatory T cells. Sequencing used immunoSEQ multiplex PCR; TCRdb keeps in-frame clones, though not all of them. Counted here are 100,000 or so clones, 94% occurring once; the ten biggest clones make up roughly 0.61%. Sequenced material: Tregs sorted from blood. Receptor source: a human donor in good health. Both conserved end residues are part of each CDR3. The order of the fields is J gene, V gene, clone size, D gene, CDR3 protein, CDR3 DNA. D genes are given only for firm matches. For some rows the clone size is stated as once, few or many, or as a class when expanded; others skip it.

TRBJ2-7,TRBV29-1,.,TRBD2,CSVRGSGASYEQYF,TGCAGCGTTCGGGGGAGCGGGGCCTCCTACGAGCAGTACTTC
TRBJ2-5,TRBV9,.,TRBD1,CASSVGQQETQYF,TGTGCCAGCAGCGTGGGACAGCAAGAGACCCAGTACTTC
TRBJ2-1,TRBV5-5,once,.,CASSLGPARSGSEQFF,TGTGCCAGCAGCTTGGGGCCAGCGAGAAGTGGGAGTGAGCAGTTCTTC
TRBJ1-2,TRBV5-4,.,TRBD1,CASSLDRGYGYTF,TGTGCCAGCAGCTTGGACAGGGGGTATGGCTACACCTTC
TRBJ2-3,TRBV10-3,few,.,CAINRGTDTQYF,TGTGCCATCAACCGGGGCACAGATACGCAGTATTTT
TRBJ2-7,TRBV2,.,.,CASTRAGQINYEQYF,TGTGCCAGCACTCGCGCGGGACAGATCAACTACGAGCAGTACTTC
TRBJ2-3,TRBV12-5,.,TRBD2,CASGFGGNLTSGKTDTQYF,TGTGCTAGTGGTTTTGGGGGGAACTTAACTAGCGGAAAAACAGATACGCAGTATTTT
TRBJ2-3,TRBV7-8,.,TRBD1,CASSLRTGRTDTQYF,TGTGCCAGCAGCCTCAGGACAGGTCGCACAGATACGCAGTATTTT
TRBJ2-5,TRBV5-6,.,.,CASSFNYYGGETQYF,TGTGCCAGCAGCTTTAACTATTACGGGGGAGAGACCCAGTACTTC
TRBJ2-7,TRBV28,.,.,CASSLSVGRGGLAHKLSYEQYF,TGTGCCAGCAGTTTATCGGTAGGTCGCGGCGGGTTGGCCCACAAACTCTCCTACGAGCAGTACTTC